A selection of T cell receptor beta chains follows, all from one sample in a study of blood T cells in healthy people across ages. MiXCR, run by TCRdb on the 5' RACE reads, gives a single entry per CDR3 protein. The sample has over 550,000 distinct CDR3 sequences, roughly 31% seen once; the top ten hold roughly 14%. The specimen was blood. These TCRs come from a woman older than 75 in good health. Each CDR3 is given with its conserved first and last residue.

j_gene: TRBJ1-1
v_gene: TRBV5-1
CDR3aa: CASSSRGGYTEAFF

j_gene: TRBJ2-5
v_gene: TRBV3-1
CDR3aa: CASSSSGARQETQYF

j_gene: TRBJ2-5
v_gene: TRBV7-3
CDR3aa: CASSSQFGAQETQYF

j_gene: TRBJ2-7
v_gene: TRBV6-2/TRBV6-3
CDR3aa: CASSYSGGTGRYEQYF

j_gene: NA
v_gene: TRBV6-2/TRBV6-3
CDR3aa: CASRLAGVLYEQYF

j_gene: NA
v_gene: TRBV5-1
CDR3aa: CASSFDRGSYNEQYF

j_gene: TRBJ2-5
v_gene: TRBV7-7
CDR3aa: CASSTEGETQYF

j_gene: TRBJ1-6
v_gene: TRBV28
CDR3aa: CASSLWALAGNSPLHF

j_gene: TRBJ2-5
v_gene: TRBV15
CDR3aa: CATSRVGQWTQYF

j_gene: TRBJ2-7
v_gene: TRBV7-9
CDR3aa: CASSNRAREQYF

j_gene: TRBJ1-2
v_gene: TRBV12-3/TRBV12-4
CDR3aa: CASSSSYYGYTF

j_gene: TRBJ2-7
v_gene: TRBV10-3
CDR3aa: CAISAWGLEQYF

j_gene: TRBJ2-3
v_gene: TRBV19
CDR3aa: CATRPSSTGAQYF

j_gene: TRBJ2-1
v_gene: TRBV5-4
CDR3aa: CASSSGTSFNEQFF

j_gene: TRBJ2-7
v_gene: TRBV6-6
CDR3aa: CASSYLGSEQYF

j_gene: TRBJ2-5
v_gene: TRBV7-2
CDR3aa: CASSPQSAGETQYF

j_gene: TRBJ1-1
v_gene: TRBV28
CDR3aa: CASSLYDSGAFF

j_gene: TRBJ1-1
v_gene: TRBV7-6
CDR3aa: CASSEGWDTEAFF

j_gene: TRBJ1-2
v_gene: TRBV5-1
CDR3aa: CASRTDQGLYGYTF

j_gene: TRBJ1-1
v_gene: TRBV28
CDR3aa: CASSPDRRKTEAFF

j_gene: TRBJ1-2
v_gene: TRBV6-4
CDR3aa: CASSDSSRQVNYGYTF

j_gene: TRBJ1-2
v_gene: TRBV7-9
CDR3aa: CASSIRQGEVLGYTF

j_gene: TRBJ2-7
v_gene: TRBV29-1
CDR3aa: CSVRHISYEQYF

j_gene: TRBJ2-1
v_gene: TRBV30
CDR3aa: CAYKAGGVANEQFF

j_gene: TRBJ2-3
v_gene: TRBV4-3
CDR3aa: CASSQQAGVRTDTQYF

j_gene: TRBJ1-1
v_gene: TRBV28
CDR3aa: CASRDTPVSTEAFF

j_gene: NA
v_gene: TRBV7-6
CDR3aa: CASSLNPAWGGGHEQYF

j_gene: TRBJ1-1
v_gene: TRBV5-6
CDR3aa: CASSPGSTEAFF

j_gene: TRBJ2-2
v_gene: TRBV20-1
CDR3aa: CGAPPTGELFF

j_gene: TRBJ2-7
v_gene: TRBV4-1
CDR3aa: CASSLLAVTSYEQYF

j_gene: TRBJ1-2
v_gene: TRBV7-2
CDR3aa: CASRYSDRESYGYTF

j_gene: TRBJ1-5
v_gene: TRBV2
CDR3aa: CASRGQTTSNQPQHF

j_gene: TRBJ2-2
v_gene: TRBV9
CDR3aa: CASSVGQVFTGELFF

j_gene: TRBJ1-4
v_gene: TRBV18
CDR3aa: CASSPITNGKLFF

j_gene: TRBJ2-5
v_gene: TRBV20-1
CDR3aa: CSAIMSGRLDTQYF

j_gene: TRBJ2-5
v_gene: TRBV11-2
CDR3aa: CASSLGVNPETQYF

j_gene: TRBJ2-3
v_gene: TRBV6-2/TRBV6-3
CDR3aa: CASSYSTLGRRGTDTQYF

j_gene: TRBJ2-7
v_gene: TRBV20-1
CDR3aa: CSARNSGQGLWGSYEQYF

j_gene: TRBJ1-6
v_gene: TRBV9
CDR3aa: CASSVEDDTYSPLHF

j_gene: TRBJ2-7
v_gene: TRBV11-2
CDR3aa: CASSFPSLYEQYF

j_gene: TRBJ2-3
v_gene: TRBV28
CDR3aa: CASSLLLAGTDTQYF

j_gene: TRBJ1-4
v_gene: TRBV9
CDR3aa: CASSVDRGGNEKLFF

j_gene: TRBJ2-2
v_gene: TRBV24-1
CDR3aa: CATSDPDAGELFF

j_gene: TRBJ2-7
v_gene: TRBV7-9
CDR3aa: CASSWTTGFLGEQYF

j_gene: TRBJ2-7
v_gene: TRBV27
CDR3aa: CASSLSRGGVQTYEQYF

j_gene: TRBJ2-5
v_gene: TRBV7-2
CDR3aa: CASSSGTRGETQYF

j_gene: TRBJ2-7
v_gene: TRBV5-1
CDR3aa: CASSLVYDSYNEQYF

j_gene: TRBJ2-1
v_gene: TRBV7-6
CDR3aa: CASSYSGGTLSNEQFF